A single sample is the source of the 10 T cell receptor beta chains below, sequenced in a study of shared clonotypes between healthy human individuals. Only in-frame clones appear in the TCRdb table, and some are missing; sequencing was by immunoSEQ multiplex PCR. The data contain about half a million clones, about 72% of them singletons. Sequencing used PBMCs. The receptors derive from a woman between 40 and 50 years old in good health. Some clones in this sample may be carry-over from other donors' samples.

This clone came up a few times. V and J are TRBV10-3 and TRBJ2-7; TRBD1 might be the D (6 bases). The V and J ends lost 7 bases and 5 bases respectively, with 18 bases between them. The germline gives CDR1 ENHRY, CDR2 SYGVKD. The CDR3 contains 14 residues. CDR3 bases: TGTGCCATCACCCCGCACCAGGGGCTCAACGAGCAGTACTTC. It specifies CAITPHQGLNEQYF.

The gene calls are TRBV29-1 and TRBJ2-1, with 9 nucleotides matching TRBD2. This CDR3 contains 14 residues. Trimming took 4 bases from V and 5 from J; bases not matched to a gene: 6. The germline gives CDR1 SQVTM, CDR2 ANQGSEA. CDR3 amino acids: CSVAPGTSHNEQFF. The CDR3 nucleotides read TGCAGCGTTGCTCCCGGGACTAGCCACAATGAGCAGTTCTTC.

The rearrangement links TRBV19 to TRBJ1-1; TRBD1 might be the D (5 bases). Germline V gene sequence: CDR1 LNHDA, CDR2 SQIVND (reference sequence). V lost 4 bases to trimming and J lost 7 bases, with 10 bases between them. CDR3 length: 12 amino acids. The CDR3 here is CASSTPGREAFF. The CDR3 nucleotides are TGTGCCAGTAGTACCCCAGGGCGTGAAGCTTTCTTT.

The V call is TRBV7-2, the J call TRBJ2-7; 7 nucleotides align to TRBD1. The germline CDR1 and CDR2 sequences are SGHTA and FQGNSA. J gave up 6 bases and V 5 bases, and 10 bases lay outside the gene matches. The CDR3 runs 14 residues. The CDR3 DNA is TGTGCCAGCAGCAAGGACAGGTCAGGGGGCGAGCAGTACTTC. Protein product: CASSKDRSGGEQYF.

As regards this clone: A much larger clone differs by one base, so this may be a read error. The rearrangement uses TRBV27 and TRBJ2-7; maybe TRBD2 (6 bases). V was shortened by 5 bases and J by 8 bases, with 13 bases between the two germline ends. The V gene's germline CDR1 is MNHEY and CDR2 SMNVEV (reference sequence). The CDR3 loop spans 12 amino acids. The CDR3 region has the DNA TGTGCCAGCAGTCGTCGGGGGTACCAGCAGTACTTC. Its translation: CASSRRGYQQYF.

J is TRBJ2-1 and V is TRBV30; TRBD2 might be the D (5 bases). V was clipped by 5 bases and J by 13 bases, with 12 bases between them. The CDR3 has 10 residues. In germline, CDR1 is GTSNPN, CDR2 SVGIG (reference sequence). CDR3 nucleotide sequence: TGTGCCTGGTCGACCGGGATTCAGTTCTTC. Residues: CAWSTGIQFF.

This chain uses TRBV28 with TRBJ1-5, with TRBD1 as a possible D gene (6 bases). The CDR3 is made up of 15 amino acids. Trimming took 7 bases from V and 4 from J, leaving 17 bases between them. Germline loops: CDR1 MDHEN, CDR2 SYDVKM. The CDR3 region has the DNA TGTGCCAGCAACGGACAGCTCCCCGGGAATCAGCCCCAGCATTTT. Protein product: CASNGQLPGNQPQHF.

The chain is built from TRBV25-1 and TRBJ2-7; 7 bases fit TRBD1. This CDR3 is built from 14 residues. With 4 bases clipped from V and 0 bases from J, the junction kept 3 bases outside the gene matches. Germline CDR1 and CDR2: MGHDK and SYGVNS. CDR3 nucleotides: TGTGCCAGCAGTGCGGGACAGAGCTCCTACGAGCAGTACTTC. Amino acids: CASSAGQSSYEQYF.

The CDR3 nucleotides read TGTGCCAGCAGTGAAGCGGGGACAGGGAGTCAGCCCCAGCATTTT. This gives the protein CASSEAGTGSQPQHF. V usage is TRBV2 and J usage is TRBJ1-5; 9 bases agree with TRBD1. This CDR3 is built from 15 residues. V lost 0 bases, J lost 6 bases, and 3 bases stayed unmatched. Germline assignment: CDR1 SNHLY and CDR2 FYNNEI.

The chain joins TRBV19 to TRBJ2-7; the D gene is possibly TRBD1 (6 bases). This CDR3 contains 14 residues. CDR1 is LNHDA and CDR2 is SQIVND in the germline V gene (reference sequence). The germline V and J ends were trimmed by 5 bases and 2 bases, with 13 bases remaining between them. For the CDR3, the DNA is TGTGCCAGTAGTCCTCGGACAGAACCCTACGAGCAGTACTTC. Encoded protein: CASSPRTEPYEQYF.